These 20 T cell receptor beta chains were all obtained from the same sample, sequenced in a study of T-cell reconstitution after alpha-beta-depleted transplantation in children. The authors prepared the TCRbeta library with unique molecular identifiers. TCRdb re-called the PCR reads through MiXCR, storing one row per CDR3 protein. The sample records some 500,000 distinct CDR3 sequences, 15% to 20% being singletons. Sample: PBMCs from the stem cell graft donor, taken from the stem cell graft. These receptors were taken from a human donor who donated a stem cell graft to a child with acute lymphoblastic leukemia.

This clonotype was counted between two and nine times. The chain recombines TRBV12-3 or TRBV12-4 with TRBJ1-4, with D unclear. Trimming pared 7 bases from V and 8 bases from J, leaving 11 bases between. The CDR3 consists of 12 residues. The CDR3 loop reads CASTPPREKLFF. In DNA form, the CDR3 reads TGTGCCAGCACTCCCCCCCGGGAAAAACTGTTTTTT.

The V and J genes are TRBV11-2 and TRBJ1-2; D not certain. In germline, CDR1 is SGHAT, CDR2 FQNNGV. The CDR3 extends over 14 amino acids. V was cut by 3 bases and J by 4 bases, with 12 bases left in between. The CDR3 bases are TGTGCCAGCAGCTTCCTCTTATTCCTCTATGGCTACACCTTC. Translated: CASSFLLFLYGYTF. Using reference TRBV11-2 and TRBJ1-2 for the parts outside the CDR3, the full variable domain is EAGVAQSPRYKIIEKRQSVAFWCNPISGHATLYWYQQILGQGPKLLIQFQNNGVVDDSQLPKDRFSAERLKGVDSTLKIQPAKLEDSAVYLCASSFLLFLYGYTFGSGTRLTVV.

The chain couples TRBV29-1 to TRBJ2-2; no definite D call. Trimming removed 7 bases at V and 5 bases at J, with 17 bases between. The CDR3 covers 14 residues. Germline V gene data show CDR1 as SQVTM and CDR2 as ANQGSEA. The CDR3 nucleotides read TGCAGCGCTGCGGTCCTTGTTGGTACCGGGGAGCTGTTTTTT. Its translation: CSAAVLVGTGELFF.

The chain recombines TRBV20-1 with TRBJ1-2, with 8 bases that match TRBD1. Germline V gene lookup returns CDR1 DFQATT and CDR2 SNEGSKA (reference sequence). The CDR3 is 12 amino acids. CDR3 DNA: TGCAGCAGGGGGCAGGGCGACTATGGCTACACCTTC. It specifies CSRGQGDYGYTF.

V usage is TRBV7-2 and J usage is TRBJ2-7, with D perhaps TRBD1 or TRBD2 (5 bases each). The V gene's germline CDR1 is SGHTA and CDR2 FQGNSA. The CDR3 length is 14 residues. V lost 5 bases and J 2 bases, leaving 13 bases between the germline ends. CDR3 in DNA: TGTGCCAGCAGCCAGGGACGGCTTCCCTACGAGCAGTACTTC. This encodes CASSQGRLPYEQYF. The entire variable domain, with the rest obtained from reference TRBV7-2 and TRBJ2-7, is as follows: GAGVSQSPSNKVTEKGKDVELRCDPISGHTALYWYRQSLGQGLEFLIYFQGNSAPDKSGLPSDRFSAERTGGSVSTLTIQRTQQEDSAVYLCASSQGRLPYEQYFGPGTRLTVT.

This clonotype appeared a few times. DNA for the CDR3: TGCGCCAGCAGCTTGGAGGCCAGGGGAGAGACCCAGTACTTC. Translation: CASSLEARGETQYF. The genes are TRBV5-1 and TRBJ2-5; perhaps TRBD1 as D (6 bases). The V gene's germline CDR1 is SGHRS and CDR2 YFSETQ. V shed 0 bases and J shed 4 bases, with 10 bases lying between them. This CDR3 has 14 amino acids.

The chain uses TRBV5-5 and TRBJ2-5, with D unresolved. Germline V gives CDR1 SGHKS, CDR2 YYEKEE (reference sequence). The CDR3 extends over 14 amino acids. Trimming left V 0 bases short and J 0 bases short, with 6 bases between. CDR3 in amino acids: CASSLETDQETQYF. The CDR3, as DNA: TGTGCCAGCAGCTTGGAGACGGACCAAGAGACCCAGTACTTC.

The sample holds a few counts of this clonotype. The chain joins TRBV24-1 to TRBJ1-5; unclear D gene. The ends were cut back, 6 bases at V and 7 bases at J, with 12 bases in the middle. There are 13 residues in the CDR3. Germline V gene sequence: CDR1 KGHDR, CDR2 SFDVKD. CDR3 sequence: CATSKGGSQPQHF. The CDR3 DNA reads TGTGCCACCAGTAAGGGTGGAAGCCAGCCCCAGCATTTT.

This clonotype showed up just a few times. The chain couples TRBV5-1 to TRBJ2-1; 9 nucleotides agree with TRBD2. After removal of 4 bases from V and 6 bases from J, the junction contained 11 bases not matched to a gene. This CDR3 contains 16 residues. CDR1 is SGHRS, CDR2 YFSETQ, per germline. CDR3: CASSGSLAGSGNEQFF. The CDR3 DNA follows: TGCGCCAGCAGCGGCAGCCTAGCGGGAAGCGGCAATGAGCAGTTCTTC.

This chain joins TRBV20-1 and TRBJ2-2, with D maybe TRBD1 (6 bases). The CDR3 is made up of 16 amino acids. From germline, CDR1 is DFQATT and CDR2 SNEGSKA (reference sequence). V was cut by 6 bases and J by 4 bases, with 21 bases left in between. The CDR3 DNA reads TGCAGTGCCCCTTACGGGACACCTCTTAGCACCGGGGAGCTGTTTTTT. It encodes CSAPYGTPLSTGELFF.

This clonotype was observed a few times. This chain's CDR3 is CASSPGLDSFDNEQFF. In DNA, the CDR3 is TGTGCCAGCAGCCCTGGACTAGATAGTTTCGACAATGAGCAGTTCTTC. The gene calls are TRBV6-1 and TRBJ2-1, with 7 bases identical to TRBD2. The ends lost 6 bases at V and 5 bases at J; junction bases unmatched: 13. Germline loops: CDR1 MNHNS, CDR2 SASEGT. The CDR3 has 16 residues.

This chain uses TRBV5-1 with TRBJ1-1, with TRBD1 matching 8 bases. The CDR3 totals 14 residues. J lost 5 bases, V lost 1 base, and 4 bases had no gene match. Germline CDR1 SGHRS, CDR2 YFSETQ. The CDR3 protein is CASSLQGARTEAFF. DNA for the CDR3: TGCGCCAGCAGCTTGCAGGGGGCGAGGACTGAAGCTTTCTTT. Filled out from reference TRBV5-1 and TRBJ1-1, the complete variable domain reads KAGVTQTPRYLIKTRGQQVTLSCSPISGHRSVSWYQQTPGQGLQFLFEYFSETQRNKGNFPGRFSGRQFSNSRSEMNVSTLELGDSALYLCASSLQGARTEAFFGQGTRLTVV.

The chain recombines TRBV5-1 with TRBJ1-4; TRBD1 agrees at 7 bases. This CDR3 region has 19 residues. CDR1 and CDR2 (germline): SGHRS, YFSETQ. J gave up 7 bases and V 4 bases, and 22 bases lay outside the gene matches. The CDR3 region is CASSRKVLLSRGWGEKLFF. DNA for the CDR3: TGCGCCAGCAGCCGGAAAGTCCTCTTATCCAGGGGGTGGGGTGAAAAACTGTTTTTT. Full variable domain (missing parts from reference TRBV5-1 and TRBJ1-4): KAGVTQTPRYLIKTRGQQVTLSCSPISGHRSVSWYQQTPGQGLQFLFEYFSETQRNKGNFPGRFSGRQFSNSRSEMNVSTLELGDSALYLCASSRKVLLSRGWGEKLFFGSGTQLSVL.

The chain is built from TRBV5-1 and TRBJ1-2; D is unresolved. The V gene's germline CDR1 is SGHRS and CDR2 YFSETQ. The V end lost 4 bases, the J end lost 5 bases, and 18 bases lay between the germline ends. CDR3 length: 15 amino acids. CDR3 sequence reads: CASSPALLAAYGYTF. The CDR3 DNA reads TGCGCCAGCAGCCCGGCTTTGTTGGCAGCGTATGGCTACACCTTC.

The V and J genes are TRBV19 and TRBJ2-2; 9 bases are a match to TRBD1. V was clipped by 0 bases and J by 7 bases; unmatched bases: 3. The CDR3 totals 15 residues. Per germline, CDR1 LNHDA and CDR2 SQIVND (reference sequence). CDR3 amino acids: CASSIDTGGLGELFF. Written as DNA, the CDR3 is TGTGCCAGTAGTATAGATACAGGGGGCCTCGGGGAGCTGTTTTTT. The full variable domain, its missing parts supplied by reference TRBV19 and TRBJ2-2, is DGGITQSPKYLFRKEGQNVTLSCEQNLNHDAMYWYRQDPGQGLRLIYYSQIVNDFQKGDIAEGYSVSREKKESFPLTVTSAQKNPTAFYLCASSIDTGGLGELFFGEGSRLTVL.

This clonotype was observed a few times. The rearrangement uses TRBV5-1 and TRBJ2-4; TRBD1 matches 9 bases. Trimming took 5 bases from V and 0 from J; bases not matched to a gene: 6. This CDR3 region has 16 residues. Germline CDR1 reads SGHRS; CDR2 reads YFSETQ. The CDR3 loop is CASSPPTGGAKNIQYF. The CDR3 DNA sequence: TGCGCCAGCAGTCCACCGACAGGGGGAGCCAAAAACATTCAGTACTTC. Supplemented by reference TRBV5-1 and TRBJ2-4, the full variable domain reads KAGVTQTPRYLIKTRGQQVTLSCSPISGHRSVSWYQQTPGQGLQFLFEYFSETQRNKGNFPGRFSGRQFSNSRSEMNVSTLELGDSALYLCASSPPTGGAKNIQYFGAGTRLSVL.

This clonotype occurred a few times. This sequence joins TRBV20-1 and TRBJ1-1; TRBD1 aligns across 8 bases. This CDR3 contains 13 residues. Germline V CDR1 and CDR2: DFQATT, SNEGSKA (reference sequence). V dropped 6 bases and J dropped 5; count of bases not matched to a gene: 8. The chain's CDR3 is CSALTGAGTEAFF. The CDR3, as DNA: TGCAGTGCACTGACAGGGGCGGGTACTGAAGCTTTCTTT.

A few counts support this clonotype. This chain uses TRBV16 with TRBJ1-3; D may be TRBD1 (5 bases). Germline CDR1 and CDR2: KGHSY and FQNENV. This CDR3 spans 14 amino acids. The ends were cut back, 4 bases at V and 3 bases at J, with 10 bases in the middle. CDR3 in amino acids: CASSPTGLGNTIYF. CDR3 DNA: TGTGCCAGCAGCCCTACGGGACTTGGAAACACCATATATTTT.

Only a few counts were recorded for this clonotype. The chain combines TRBV29-1 with TRBJ2-5, with 10 bases fitting TRBD1. Germline loops: CDR1 SQVTM, CDR2 ANQGSEA. With 8 bases clipped from V and 0 bases from J, the junction kept 9 bases outside the gene matches. This CDR3 is 15 amino acids long. This CDR3 reads CSSGTGVHYQETQYF. The CDR3 DNA follows: TGCAGCTCCGGGACAGGGGTTCATTACCAAGAGACCCAGTACTTC.

About this clonotype: The junction does not match germline at one end; this may be a read error. V is TRBV29-1 and J is TRBJ2-2; 10 bases are shared with TRBD1. The CDR3 spans 15 residues. CDR1 and CDR2 from the germline V gene are SQVTM and ANQGSEA. CDR3 residues: CSVEDRTGGTGELSF. The CDR3 DNA sequence: TGCAGCGTTGAAGATCGGACAGGGGGGACCGGGGAGCTGTCTTTT.